Each of the 15 T cell receptor beta chains below was sequenced from the same sample in a study of identical twins. TCRdb itself ran the 5' RACE reads through MiXCR, one entry per CDR3 protein. The sample gives fewer than 500,000 distinct CDR3 sequences, approximately 24% of which show up once; just under 3% is in the top ten. These data also featured in a second study, about T cells expressing NK-cell markers.

Sequenced input: CD4+ T cells sorted from blood. Receptors originate from a young woman in good health.

This clonotype was found a few times. The chain combines TRBV11-2 with TRBJ2-5; TRBD2 aligns across 11 bases. The germline V gene has CDR1 SGHAT and CDR2 FQNNGV. Unmatched junction bases numbered 7, after V lost 5 bases and J lost 2 bases. The CDR3 has 16 amino acids. CDR3 coding DNA: TGTGCCAGCAGCCCACTAGCGGGGGCCTTACAAGAGACCCAGTACTTC. Its translation: CASSPLAGALQETQYF.

The rearrangement joins TRBV5-1 to TRBJ2-7; 11 nucleotides line up with TRBD2. Looked up from germline, CDR1 is SGHRS and CDR2 is YFSETQ. The CDR3 length is 15 residues. Unmatched junction bases numbered 2, after V lost 0 bases and J lost 3 bases. The CDR3 region has the DNA TGCGCCAGCAGCTTGGCCCTAGCGGGGGGCTACGAGCAGTACTTC. As protein: CASSLALAGGYEQYF.

The chain carries TRBV4-3 and TRBJ2-3, with TRBD1 matching 8 bases. This CDR3 is 17 amino acids long. V dropped 4 bases and J dropped 9; count of bases not matched to a gene: 18. Germline loops: CDR1 LGHNA, CDR2 YSLEER. The CDR3, as DNA: TGCGCCAGCAGCCCCGTATATGGACAGGGACACACTGGCACGCAGTATTTT. Its translation is CASSPVYGQGHTGTQYF.

The chain is built from TRBV20-1 and TRBJ2-7; 11 bases fit TRBD2. The V gene's germline CDR1 is DFQATT and CDR2 SNEGSKA (reference sequence). V shed 6 bases and J 4 bases; nucleotides not matched to a gene: 5. The CDR3 loop spans 13 amino acids. Here the CDR3 reads CSATGLAAYEQYF. Written as DNA, the CDR3 is TGCAGTGCGACGGGACTAGCGGCTTACGAGCAGTACTTC.

The rearrangement links TRBV19 to TRBJ2-1; D is ambiguous. V was shortened by 3 bases and J by 6 bases, with 12 bases between the two germline ends. The germline V gene encodes CDR1 LNHDA and CDR2 SQIVND (reference sequence). The CDR3 runs to 14 residues. Here the CDR3 reads CASSMSGLSNEQFF. Here the CDR3 DNA reads TGTGCCAGTAGTATGTCCGGGTTAAGCAATGAGCAGTTCTTC.

This clonotype has more than one count but fewer than ten. CDR3 protein: CASSRVADTQYF. The CDR3 region has the DNA TGTGCCAGCAGCCGCGTGGCAGATACGCAGTATTTT. J is TRBJ2-3 and V is TRBV11-2; no definite D call. The V and J ends lost 5 bases and 4 bases respectively, with 7 bases between them. The germline gives CDR1 SGHAT, CDR2 FQNNGV. The CDR3 is made up of 12 amino acids.

This clonotype was observed a handful of times. This chain connects TRBV20-1 to TRBJ1-1; a possible D gene is TRBD1 (5 bases). V lost 3 bases and J 0 bases, leaving 14 bases between the germline ends. There are 15 residues in the CDR3. Per the germline V gene, CDR1 is DFQATT and CDR2 is SNEGSKA (reference sequence). This chain's CDR3 is CSASRQSFMNTEAFF. The CDR3 DNA sequence: TGCAGTGCTAGCCGACAGTCCTTTATGAACACTGAAGCTTTCTTT.

This clonotype occurred a few times. This chain joins TRBV12-3 or TRBV12-4 and TRBJ1-1, with 9 bases lining up with TRBD1. Trimming removed 5 bases from V and 1 base from J; junction bases left unmatched: 2. CDR3 size: 14 residues. The CDR3 reads CASSMGQGNTEAFF. DNA for the CDR3: TGTGCCAGCAGTATGGGACAGGGGAACACTGAAGCTTTCTTT.

Only one count was recorded for this clonotype. This chain connects TRBV6-2 or TRBV6-3 to TRBJ1-5; D is uncertain. The CDR3 totals 13 residues. Germline V CDR1 and CDR2: MNHEY, SVGEGT. The V gene lost 5 bases and the J gene lost 3 bases, with 8 bases spanning the gap. The chain's CDR3 is CASSRHANQPQHF. The CDR3 DNA follows: TGTGCCAGCAGTCGACACGCCAATCAGCCCCAGCATTTT.

This chain joins TRBV6-5 and TRBJ1-6, with D perhaps TRBD1 (5 bases). The CDR3 is 18 amino acids. The germline V and J ends were trimmed by 4 bases and 0 bases, with 16 bases remaining between them. Germline lookup yields CDR1 MNHEY and CDR2 SVGAGI. CDR3 nucleotides: TGTGCCAGCAGTTCGGCAGGGTTCCCGAGCTCCTATAATTCACCCCTCCACTTT. It codes for CASSSAGFPSSYNSPLHF.

The J gene is TRBJ2-3, the V gene TRBV15, with a possible D match to TRBD2 (6 bases). The CDR3 contains 18 residues. With 0 bases removed from V and 0 bases from J, the gap between germline ends came to 16 bases. The germline gives CDR1 LNHNV, CDR2 YYDKDF (reference sequence). The CDR3 coding sequence is TGTGCCACCAGCAGAGATTCGGCCCTAGCGTACAGCACAGATACGCAGTATTTT. This sequence encodes CATSRDSALAYSTDTQYF. Drawing the rest from reference TRBV15 and TRBJ2-3, the complete variable domain is DAMVIQNPRYQVTQFGKPVTLSCSQTLNHNVMYWYQQKSSQAPKLLFHYYDKDFNNEADTPDNFQSRRPNTSFCFLDIRSPGLGDTAMYLCATSRDSALAYSTDTQYFGPGTRLTVL.

This clonotype showed up many times. The chain recombines TRBV12-3 or TRBV12-4 with TRBJ1-2; tentative D call: TRBD1 (6 bases). The CDR3 runs to 13 residues. Trimming stripped 5 bases from V and 6 bases from J, with 13 bases between. The CDR3 sequence: CASSLTGYDGYTF. In DNA, the CDR3 is TGTGCCAGCAGTCTGACAGGTTATGATGGCTACACCTTC.

This clonotype was recorded a few times. The chain employs TRBV5-1 and TRBJ2-3; D is undetermined. CDR1 is SGHRS, CDR2 YFSETQ, per germline. The V end lost 2 bases, the J end lost 0 bases, and 10 bases lay between the germline ends. This CDR3 contains 15 residues. The CDR3 region is CASSFSESSTDTQYF. The CDR3 DNA is TGCGCCAGCAGCTTCAGCGAATCTAGCACAGATACGCAGTATTTT. The full variable domain, completed using reference TRBV5-1 and TRBJ2-3, is KAGVTQTPRYLIKTRGQQVTLSCSPISGHRSVSWYQQTPGQGLQFLFEYFSETQRNKGNFPGRFSGRQFSNSRSEMNVSTLELGDSALYLCASSFSESSTDTQYFGPGTRLTVL.

This clonotype appeared a few times. The CDR3 bases are TGTGCCAGCAGTTCCCTCCAGCGGGAGGGCCCGGAGCAGTTCTTC. Its protein is CASSSLQREGPEQFF. The chain links TRBV6-5 to TRBJ2-1; TRBD2 agrees at 10 bases. Germline trimming cut 4 bases from V and 10 bases from J; bases unmatched to any gene: 10. The germline V gene encodes CDR1 MNHEY and CDR2 SVGAGI. The CDR3 is 15 amino acids.

This clonotype showed up just a few times. The V call is TRBV20-1, the J call TRBJ2-1, with D possibly being TRBD2 (6 bases). The germline V gene encodes CDR1 DFQATT and CDR2 SNEGSKA (reference sequence). This CDR3 region has 14 residues. Trimming took off 8 bases at V and 1 base at J, with 15 bases between the two ends. Here the CDR3 reads CSSVKSGSYNEQFF. The DNA of the CDR3 is TGCAGTTCCGTTAAGAGCGGGTCCTACAATGAGCAGTTCTTC.